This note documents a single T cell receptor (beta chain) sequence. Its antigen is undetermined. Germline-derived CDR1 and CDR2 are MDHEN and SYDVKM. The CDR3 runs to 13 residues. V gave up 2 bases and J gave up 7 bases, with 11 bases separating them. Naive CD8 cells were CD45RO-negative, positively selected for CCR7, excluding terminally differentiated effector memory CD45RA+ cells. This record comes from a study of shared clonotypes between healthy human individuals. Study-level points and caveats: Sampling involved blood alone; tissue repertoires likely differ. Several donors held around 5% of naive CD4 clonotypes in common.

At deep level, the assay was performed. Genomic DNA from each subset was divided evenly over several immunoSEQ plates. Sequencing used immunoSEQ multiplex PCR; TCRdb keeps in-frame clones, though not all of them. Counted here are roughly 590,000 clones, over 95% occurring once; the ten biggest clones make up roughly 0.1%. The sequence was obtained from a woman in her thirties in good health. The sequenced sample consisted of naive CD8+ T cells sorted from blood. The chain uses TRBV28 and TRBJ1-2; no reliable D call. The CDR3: CASSLSGGPGYTF. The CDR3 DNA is TGTGCCAGCAGTTTAAGTGGAGGTCCTGGCTACACCTTC.